This passage covers 30 T cell receptor beta chains from one sample sequenced in a study of T cells in Graves' hyperthyroidism and ophthalmopathy. Authors of the study amplified TCR beta CDR3 regions from RNA transcripts. The TCR CDR3 was amplified in a first-round RT-PCR using the HTBI primer set. MiXCR, run by TCRdb on the multiplex PCR reads, gives a single entry per CDR3 protein. The sample records 350,000 to 400,000 distinct CDR3 sequences, roughly 18% being singletons. The specimen sequenced was blood. The receptors were gathered from a young man with Graves' ophthalmopathy.

This clonotype has at least ten counts. The genes are TRBV11-2 and TRBJ2-3, with 8 nucleotides matching TRBD1. Germline lookup yields CDR1 SGHAT and CDR2 FQNNGV. V was pared by 1 base and J by 4 bases, with 4 bases of the junction left unmatched. The CDR3 runs 15 residues. CDR3 residues: CASSLVGQGSDTQYF. As DNA, the CDR3 is TGTGCCAGCAGCTTAGTCGGACAGGGATCAGATACGCAGTATTTT.

This clonotype was seen more than once but under ten times. The V gene is TRBV12-3 or TRBV12-4, the J gene TRBJ2-2, with D perhaps TRBD1 (6 bases). Trimming took off 5 bases at V and 1 base at J, with 11 bases between the two ends. This CDR3 has 15 amino acids. In DNA, the CDR3 is TGTGCCAGCAGTCCACCGACAGGGAACACCGGGGAGCTGTTTTTT. Amino acid sequence: CASSPPTGNTGELFF.

This clonotype was picked up many times. The chain employs TRBV12-3 or TRBV12-4 and TRBJ1-2, with D unresolved. V lost 2 bases, J lost 3 bases, and 4 bases lay in between. The CDR3 has 12 amino acids. As DNA, the CDR3 is TGTGCCAGCAGTTTAACAGACTATGGCTACACCTTC. Amino acids: CASSLTDYGYTF.

The chain links TRBV9 to TRBJ2-4; D possibly uses TRBD1 or TRBD2 (5 bases each). Germline V gene sequence: CDR1 SGDLS, CDR2 YYNGEE. The CDR3 is 12 amino acids. V gave up 7 bases and J gave up 7 bases, with 12 bases separating them. CDR3 residues: CASSGTSNIQYF. The DNA of the CDR3 is TGTGCCAGCTCCGGGACGTCCAACATTCAGTACTTC.

This clonotype showed up many times. The CDR3 DNA follows: TGTGCCAGCAGCTTTATTGCTGGACAGACCAACACTGAAGCTTTCTTT. Translating it yields CASSFIAGQTNTEAFF. The chain couples TRBV7-9 to TRBJ1-1; possibly TRBD1 for D (6 bases). V was clipped by 3 bases and J by 2 bases, with 16 bases between them. The V gene's germline CDR1 is SEHNR and CDR2 FQNEAQ (reference sequence). The CDR3 covers 16 residues.

The rearrangement links TRBV4-2 to TRBJ2-7; maybe TRBD2 (6 bases). The CDR3 is 14 residues long. V was pared by 5 bases and J by 6 bases, with 17 bases between. Germline lookup yields CDR1 LGHNA and CDR2 YNFKEQ. CDR3 coding DNA: TGTGCCAGCAGCTTACAGCGGGTCCGCGGCGAGCAGTACTTC. Amino acid sequence: CASSLQRVRGEQYF.

Of note for this clonotype: A much larger clone differs from this one at a single base, so this may be a read error. This sequence joins TRBV6-1 and TRBJ1-5, with a possible D match to TRBD1 (5 bases). Between the trimmed V and J ends, which lost 6 bases and 6 bases, there was a span of 15 bases. Germline CDR1 is MNHNS and CDR2 is SASEGT. The CDR3 runs 14 residues. CDR3 in amino acids: CASRGEVGAQPQHF. DNA for the CDR3: TGTGCCAGCAGGGGGGAGGTGGGTGCTCAGCCCCAGCATTTT.

This clonotype was counted many times. The chain uses TRBV12-3 or TRBV12-4 and TRBJ2-3; TRBD2 matches 13 bases. There are 16 residues in the CDR3. Losses at the gene ends were 1 base for V and 5 bases for J; bases not matched to a gene: 3. The CDR3 sequence: CASSLGLAGGGDTQYF. DNA of the CDR3: TGTGCCAGCAGTTTAGGACTAGCGGGGGGAGGAGATACGCAGTATTTT.

This clonotype occurred a few times. The chain has TRBV6-4 and TRBJ1-4; 11 bases are shared with TRBD1. This CDR3 has 15 residues. With V trimmed by 6 bases and J by 4 bases, 4 bases remained unmatched. The V gene's germline CDR1 is MRHNA and CDR2 SNTAGT. The CDR3 spells CASRRTGGGNEKLFF. CDR3 nucleotides: TGTGCCAGCAGGCGGACAGGGGGCGGTAATGAAAAACTGTTTTTT.

This chain connects TRBV4-1 to TRBJ1-2; TRBD1 agrees at 11 bases. This CDR3 is built from 14 residues. The germline V gene has CDR1 MGHRA and CDR2 YSYEKL. V lost 3 bases, J lost 10 bases, and 7 bases stayed unmatched. CDR3 bases: TGCGCCAGCAGCCATGGACAGGGGGCACTAGACTACACCTTC. Its translation is CASSHGQGALDYTF.

Of note for this clonotype: A much larger clonotype is one base distant, so this may be a read error. V gene TRBV6-1 combines with J gene TRBJ1-1; D gene ambiguous. Germline assignment: CDR1 MNHNS and CDR2 SASEGT. The CDR3 consists of 16 residues. The CDR3 spells CANSENWAGSNTEAFF. The CDR3 nucleotides read TGTGCCAACAGTGAAAATTGGGCAGGATCGAACACTGAAGCTTTCTTT.

In this sample, this clonotype turned up many times. The chain joins TRBV7-9 to TRBJ1-1, with D unclear. The CDR3 sequence is 15 residues long. Trimming took off 5 bases at V and 1 base at J, with 14 bases between the two ends. The V gene's germline CDR1 is SEHNR and CDR2 FQNEAQ (reference sequence). CDR3 bases: TGTGCCAGCAGCCCAAGGTGGAATCCGAACACTGAAGCTTTCTTT. Translating it yields CASSPRWNPNTEAFF.

This clonotype was counted many times. This sequence joins TRBV3-1 and TRBJ1-5; possible D gene TRBD1, 6 bases. V lost 0 bases and J lost 10, with 22 bases in between. Germline V lookup: CDR1 LGHDT, CDR2 YNNKEL (reference sequence). The CDR3 covers 17 residues. CDR3 protein: CASSQEPLAGAISPQHF. As DNA, the CDR3 is TGTGCCAGCAGCCAAGAACCTCTTGCAGGGGCTATCAGCCCCCAGCATTTT.

The J gene is TRBJ1-3, the V gene TRBV2; 10 nucleotides agree with TRBD1. The germline V gene has CDR1 SNHLY and CDR2 FYNNEI. V dropped 3 bases and J dropped 3; count of bases not matched to a gene: 5. The CDR3 covers 16 residues. The CDR3 nucleotides are TGTGCCAGCAGTGACGGGACAGGGGTATATGGAAACACCATATATTTT. It is translated as CASSDGTGVYGNTIYF.

V and J are TRBV12-3 or TRBV12-4 and TRBJ1-1; no clear D gene. The CDR3 covers 14 residues. The V end was cut by 3 bases, the J end by 1 base, with 9 bases between. The CDR3 sequence: CASSFGIRNTEAFF. The CDR3 DNA reads as TGTGCCAGCAGTTTCGGTATAAGGAACACTGAAGCTTTCTTT.

This clonotype was counted at least ten times. The chain joins TRBV5-1 to TRBJ2-7; D may be TRBD2 (7 bases). Germline loops: CDR1 SGHRS, CDR2 YFSETQ. Trimming stripped 0 bases from V and 4 bases from J, with 20 bases between. This CDR3 contains 17 residues. The chain's CDR3 is CASSLEGWGGAVYEQYF. DNA of the CDR3: TGCGCCAGCAGCTTGGAAGGCTGGGGGGGGGCCGTATACGAGCAGTACTTC.

The V and J genes are TRBV5-1 and TRBJ1-3, with D tentatively TRBD1 (6 bases). The CDR3 totals 14 residues. V dropped 5 bases and J dropped 0 bases, with 9 bases sitting between them. The germline V gene has CDR1 SGHRS and CDR2 YFSETQ. The DNA for the CDR3 is TGCGCCAGCAGGCGACAGGTCTCTGGAAACACCATATATTTT. Encoded protein: CASRRQVSGNTIYF.

In its sample, this clonotype was seen a few times. V and J are TRBV9 and TRBJ2-1; no definite D call. This CDR3 is 13 amino acids long. Trimming removed 7 bases from V and 4 bases from J, with 12 bases in between. CDR1 and CDR2 (germline): SGDLS, YYNGEE. CDR3 in DNA: TGTGCCAGCCCAAACCATGAATACAATGAGCAGTTCTTC. Translation: CASPNHEYNEQFF.

In the case of this clonotype: The junction departs from the called germline gene at one end, perhaps through a read error. DNA of the CDR3: TGTGCCAGCAGTTACGGCGGGGGGGGGGGGCACTTCTATGACTACACCTTC. Protein product: CASSYGGGGGHFYDYTF. The rearrangement links TRBV6-2 or TRBV6-3 to TRBJ1-2; D is possibly TRBD1 (6 bases). CDR3 length: 17 residues. Germline CDR1 and CDR2: MNHEY and SVGEGT.

The CDR3 nucleotides are TGTGCCAGTAGTCCGGGACGTATAAGCTACGAGCAGTACTTC. This sequence encodes CASSPGRISYEQYF. The chain recombines TRBV19 with TRBJ2-7; the D gene could be TRBD1 or TRBD2 (5 bases each). Deletions cut 5 bases from V and 3 bases from J, with 14 bases between. This CDR3 region has 14 residues. Germline CDR1 and CDR2: LNHDA and SQIVND (reference sequence).

This clonotype was recorded a few times. The chain employs TRBV6-1 and TRBJ1-1, with TRBD1 as a possible D gene (5 bases). This CDR3 is built from 13 residues. Deletions cut 7 bases from V and 5 bases from J, with 14 bases between. Germline CDR1 reads MNHNS; CDR2 reads SASEGT. CDR3 in DNA: TGTGCCAGCATCCTCCGGGGGGGGACTGAAGCTTTCTTT. Residues: CASILRGGTEAFF.

This clonotype has at least ten counts. In DNA, the CDR3 is TGTGCCAGCAGTTTGTCGTTCGCTCGGGGCAAAGGCTACGAGCAGTACTTC. Translating gives CASSLSFARGKGYEQYF. The chain is built from TRBV12-3 or TRBV12-4 and TRBJ2-7; D is perhaps TRBD1 or TRBD2 (5 bases each). The V end lost 3 bases, the J end lost 3 bases, and 21 bases lay between the germline ends. CDR3 length equals 17 residues.

This clonotype was detected only a few times. This sequence joins TRBV12-3 or TRBV12-4 and TRBJ2-2; weak D call: TRBD1 (6 bases). V was trimmed by 5 bases and J by 6 bases, leaving 13 bases between them. This CDR3 region has 14 residues. The CDR3 here is CASSLQGVPGELFF. DNA for the CDR3: TGTGCCAGCAGTCTACAGGGTGTACCCGGGGAGCTGTTTTTT.

This clonotype was seen a handful of times. The V call is TRBV20-1, the J call TRBJ1-3, with D perhaps matching TRBD1 (5 bases). The CDR3 length is 13 residues. The V gene's germline CDR1 is DFQATT and CDR2 SNEGSKA (reference sequence). V lost 3 bases and J lost 4, with 10 bases in between. The CDR3 nucleotides read TGCAGTGCTAGTCAGGGACTAGGAAACACCATATATTTT. It is translated as CSASQGLGNTIYF.

The chain has TRBV12-3 or TRBV12-4 and TRBJ1-2; D might be TRBD1 (5 bases). The CDR3 has 12 amino acids. V lost 1 base and J 14 bases, leaving 14 bases between the germline ends. Here the CDR3 DNA reads TGTGCCAGCAGTTTAGTTTTGGGGACCCCAACCTTC. Residues: CASSLVLGTPTF.

The chain links TRBV7-9 to TRBJ2-1, with 8 bases aligning to TRBD1. Germline loops: CDR1 SEHNR, CDR2 FQNEAQ (reference sequence). CDR3 length: 14 residues. V lost 6 bases and J lost 10; bases outside the gene matches: 11. CDR3 bases: TGTGCCAGCAGAGAGACAGGGGTAATTGGGGAGCAGTTCTTC. This encodes CASRETGVIGEQFF.

This clonotype came up many times. The chain links TRBV5-1 to TRBJ2-5; 9 nucleotides line up with TRBD2. This CDR3 has 15 amino acids. Germline lookup yields CDR1 SGHRS and CDR2 YFSETQ. J gave up 4 bases and V 4 bases, and 8 bases lay outside the gene matches. The CDR3 region is CASSAVAAGGETQYF. The CDR3 nucleotides read TGCGCCAGCAGCGCCGTGGCAGCGGGGGGAGAGACCCAGTACTTC.

This clonotype appeared many times. CDR3 sequence (DNA): TGTGCCAGGCAGGGAGGGTCCTACAATGAGCAGTTCTTC. Its translation is CARQGGSYNEQFF. The chain carries TRBV2 and TRBJ2-1; 7 bases agree with TRBD2. The CDR3 runs to 13 residues. CDR1 and CDR2 from the germline V gene are SNHLY and FYNNEI. The ends lost 9 bases at V and 1 base at J; junction bases unmatched: 3.

This clonotype was seen ten or more times. The rearrangement links TRBV5-1 to TRBJ2-4; weak D call: TRBD1 (5 bases). Germline CDR1 reads SGHRS; CDR2 reads YFSETQ. The CDR3 has 13 residues. V was clipped by 0 bases and J by 8 bases, with 9 bases between them. Here the CDR3 reads CASSLVGVHIQYF. CDR3 bases: TGCGCCAGCAGCTTGGTAGGGGTTCACATTCAGTACTTC.

This clonotype was counted between two and nine times. This chain links TRBV9 with TRBJ2-1; D ambiguous. This CDR3 spans 12 amino acids. V was clipped by 2 bases and J by 8 bases, with 8 bases between them. Germline V lookup: CDR1 SGDLS, CDR2 YYNGEE. The CDR3 loop is CASSVDMDEQFF. CDR3 bases: TGTGCCAGCAGCGTCGACATGGATGAGCAGTTCTTC. Filled out from reference TRBV9 and TRBJ2-1, the complete variable domain reads DSGVTQTPKHLITATGQRVTLRCSPRSGDLSVYWYQQSLDQGLQFLIQYYNGEERAKGNILERFSAQQFPDLHSELNLSSLELGDSALYFCASSVDMDEQFFGPGTRLTVL.